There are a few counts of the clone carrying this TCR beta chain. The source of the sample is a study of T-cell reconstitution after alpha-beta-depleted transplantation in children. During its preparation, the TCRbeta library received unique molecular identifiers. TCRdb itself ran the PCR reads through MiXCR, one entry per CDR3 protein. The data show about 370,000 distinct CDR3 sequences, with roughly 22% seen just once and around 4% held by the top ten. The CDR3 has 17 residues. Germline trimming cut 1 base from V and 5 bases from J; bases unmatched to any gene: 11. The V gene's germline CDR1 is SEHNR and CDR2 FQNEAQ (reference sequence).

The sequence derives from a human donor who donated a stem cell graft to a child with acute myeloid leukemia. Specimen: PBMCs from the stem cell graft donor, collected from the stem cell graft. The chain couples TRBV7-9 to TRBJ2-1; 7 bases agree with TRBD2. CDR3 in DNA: TGTGCCAGCAGCTTAGGCGGGTTGGGACTAACAAACAATGAGCAGTTCTTC. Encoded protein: CASSLGGLGLTNNEQFF.